This T cell receptor (beta chain) stems from a study of T cell repertoires in cytomegalovirus infection. Findings of the study overall: Summed frequency of public TCR beta families distinguished CMV carriers with the relevant HLA.

This CDR3 has 15 amino acids. The V segment lost 6 bases and the J segment 8 bases; nucleotides outside the gene matches: 9. CDR1 and CDR2 (germline): SNHLY, FYNNEI. TCRdb re-derived calls from the reads in MiXCR, one entry per CDR3 protein. The sample records about 46,000 distinct CDR3 sequences, 20% to 25% being singletons. This clonotype appeared once. The antigen remains undetermined. This sequence was found in a human donor in good health (CMV status not recorded). Some clones in this sample may be carry-over from other donors' samples. Input material: PBMCs, sequenced either directly or after in vitro stimulation (not recorded which). The chain links TRBV2 to TRBJ2-1, with 11 bases matching TRBD2. As DNA, the CDR3 is TGTGCCAGCAGGCTGACTAGCGGGGAGTTTCATGAGCAGTTCTTC. Its translation: CASRLTSGEFHEQFF.